A single sample gave rise to the 15 T cell receptor beta chains below, sequenced in a study of blood T cell repertoires in COVID-19. Libraries were prepared by immunoSEQ multiplex PCR; TCRdb keeps only in-frame clonotypes and omits some of them. Altogether roughly 72,000 clones are present, 80% to 90% being singletons, with the ten largest covering roughly 45%. The sample comprised peripheral blood. Source of these receptors: a human donor in a cohort sampled during active COVID-19.

This chain links TRBV19 with TRBJ2-2; D gene ambiguous. V was pared by 3 bases and J by 6 bases, with 8 bases between. Germline V gene sequence: CDR1 LNHDA, CDR2 SQIVND (reference sequence). The CDR3 totals 13 residues. CDR3 nucleotide sequence: TGTGCCAGTAGTATTCAGGTAGCCGGGGAGCTGTTTTTT. This sequence encodes CASSIQVAGELFF. The full variable domain, rest sourced from reference TRBV19 and TRBJ2-2, is DGGITQSPKYLFRKEGQNVTLSCEQNLNHDAMYWYRQDPGQGLRLIYYSQIVNDFQKGDIAEGYSVSREKKESFPLTVTSAQKNPTAFYLCASSIQVAGELFFGEGSRLTVL.

This chain uses TRBV19 with TRBJ2-3; 8 bases match TRBD2. Per germline, CDR1 LNHDA and CDR2 SQIVND (reference sequence). The J segment lost 6 bases and the V segment lost 5 bases, leaving 1 base of the junction unmatched. The CDR3 spans 12 residues. The CDR3 here is CASSPSGDTQYF. The CDR3 nucleotides are TGTGCCAGTAGTCCTAGCGGGGATACGCAGTATTTT.

This rearrangement joins TRBV11-2 to TRBJ1-4; tentative D call: TRBD1 (6 bases). This CDR3 is 18 amino acids long. CDR1 and CDR2 (germline): SGHAT, FQNNGV. The V and J ends lost 5 bases and 8 bases respectively, with 27 bases between them. The CDR3 DNA reads TGTGCCAGCAGCCCAGTTACAGGGAGCGGTGGGCTTATGGAAAAACTGTTTTTT. It codes for CASSPVTGSGGLMEKLFF.

The table lists this clone with a few counts. The chain joins TRBV7-3 to TRBJ1-5; maybe TRBD1 (5 bases). V gave up 5 bases and J gave up 6 bases, with 11 bases separating them. This CDR3 region has 13 residues. The germline V gene encodes CDR1 SGHTA and CDR2 FQGTGA. Here the CDR3 reads CASSPVGGQPQHF. CDR3 DNA: TGTGCCAGCAGCCCAGTGGGGGGTCAGCCCCAGCATTTT.

The chain employs TRBV2 and TRBJ2-3, with 9 bases that match TRBD2. With V trimmed by 6 bases and J by 2 bases, 6 bases remained unmatched. The germline gives CDR1 SNHLY, CDR2 FYNNEI. The CDR3 sequence is 15 residues long. CDR3 in DNA: TGTGCCAGCAGGCTACTAGCGGGTAACACAGATACGCAGTATTTT. As protein: CASRLLAGNTDTQYF.

Here the CDR3 DNA reads TGTGCCAGCAGTGAAGCGGGACAGGTCTATGGCTACACCTTC. This codes for CASSEAGQVYGYTF. The chain carries TRBV6-1 and TRBJ1-2; TRBD1 matches 8 bases. This CDR3 comprises 14 residues. Trimming took 0 bases from V and 4 from J; bases not matched to a gene: 1. The germline V gene encodes CDR1 MNHNS and CDR2 SASEGT.

The gene calls are TRBV6-5 and TRBJ1-5; 7 positions agree with TRBD1. The germline V gene encodes CDR1 MNHEY and CDR2 SVGAGI. Trimming cost V 6 bases and J 7 bases; bases outside gene matches: 12. The CDR3 is made up of 15 amino acids. In nucleotides, the CDR3 is TGTGCCAGCAGACCTGACAGGGACCCGGTCCAGCCCCAGCATTTT. It translates to CASRPDRDPVQPQHF.

This sequence joins TRBV19 and TRBJ2-7; possible D gene TRBD2, 5 bases. This CDR3 contains 14 residues. Germline-derived CDR1 and CDR2 are LNHDA and SQIVND (reference sequence). Between the trimmed V and J ends, which lost 5 bases and 3 bases, there was a span of 14 bases. The CDR3 reads CASSPLPGNYEQYF. CDR3 coding DNA: TGTGCCAGTAGTCCCCTTCCGGGGAACTACGAGCAGTACTTC.

This chain connects TRBV2 to TRBJ2-7, with D unclear. The ends were cut back, 7 bases at V and 2 bases at J, with 15 bases in the middle. The CDR3 length is 14 residues. Germline V gene sequence: CDR1 SNHLY, CDR2 FYNNEI. The CDR3 is CASKWRIAPYEQYF. CDR3 sequence (DNA): TGTGCCAGCAAGTGGCGGATAGCCCCCTACGAGCAGTACTTC.

The V call is TRBV5-1, the J call TRBJ2-1, with 7 bases aligning to TRBD1. There are 17 residues in the CDR3. Germline-derived CDR1 and CDR2 are SGHRS and YFSETQ. Trimming removed 4 bases from V and 7 bases from J; junction bases left unmatched: 17. CDR3 region: CASSPTPDRVRENEQFF. CDR3 sequence (DNA): TGCGCCAGCAGCCCCACACCCGACAGGGTGCGCGAAAATGAGCAGTTCTTC.

The V call is TRBV5-1, the J call TRBJ1-1; D gene unclear. Germline lookup yields CDR1 SGHRS and CDR2 YFSETQ. V lost 0 bases and J 0 bases, leaving 6 bases between the germline ends. The CDR3 covers 14 residues. CDR3 sequence: CASSLVQLNTEAFF. In DNA, the CDR3 is TGCGCCAGCAGCTTGGTACAGCTGAACACTGAAGCTTTCTTT.

The V call is TRBV9, the J call TRBJ2-5, with 7 positions matching TRBD1. The V and J ends lost 3 bases and 1 base, in that order; junction bases with no gene match: 6. This CDR3 has 15 residues. Germline lookup yields CDR1 SGDLS and CDR2 YYNGEE. The DNA for the CDR3 is TGTGCCAGCAGCGCCCTTACAGGGGTCCAAGAGACCCAGTACTTC. Encoded protein: CASSALTGVQETQYF.

J is TRBJ2-1 and V is TRBV28, with D possibly being TRBD1 (6 bases). This CDR3 comprises 13 residues. V was shortened by 7 bases and J by 3 bases, with 10 bases between the two germline ends. CDR1 is MDHEN, CDR2 SYDVKM, per germline. The DNA for the CDR3 is TGTGCCAGCACAAGGGGGAACTACAATGAGCAGTTCTTC. Residues: CASTRGNYNEQFF.

The chain couples TRBV6-2 or TRBV6-3 to TRBJ2-7; possible D gene TRBD2, 5 bases. Between the trimmed V and J ends, which lost 7 bases and 3 bases, there was a span of 19 bases. The CDR3 covers 15 residues. Germline CDR1 and CDR2: MNHEY and SVGEGT. The CDR3 here is CASTPARTGYYEQYF. CDR3 sequence (DNA): TGTGCCAGCACCCCAGCCCGGACGGGATACTACGAGCAGTACTTC.

The chain couples TRBV18 to TRBJ2-1; 7 bases are shared with TRBD2. Germline CDR1 and CDR2: KGHSH and LQKENI. This CDR3 has 15 residues. V lost 3 bases and J lost 8; bases outside the gene matches: 10. This chain's CDR3 is CASSPRQRDLDEQFF. The CDR3 nucleotides are TGTGCCAGCTCACCCCGACAGCGGGACCTCGATGAGCAGTTCTTC.